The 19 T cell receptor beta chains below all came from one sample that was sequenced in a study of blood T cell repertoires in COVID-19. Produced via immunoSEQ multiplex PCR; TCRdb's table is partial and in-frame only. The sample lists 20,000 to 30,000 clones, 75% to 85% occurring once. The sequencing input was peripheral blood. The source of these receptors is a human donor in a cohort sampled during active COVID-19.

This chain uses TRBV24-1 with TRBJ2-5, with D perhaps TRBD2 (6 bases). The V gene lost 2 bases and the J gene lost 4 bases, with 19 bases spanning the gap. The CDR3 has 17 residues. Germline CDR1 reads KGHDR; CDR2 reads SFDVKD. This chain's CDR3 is CATSDSKTLLAGETQYF. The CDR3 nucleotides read TGTGCCACCAGTGATTCGAAGACACTACTAGCAGGAGAGACCCAGTACTTC.

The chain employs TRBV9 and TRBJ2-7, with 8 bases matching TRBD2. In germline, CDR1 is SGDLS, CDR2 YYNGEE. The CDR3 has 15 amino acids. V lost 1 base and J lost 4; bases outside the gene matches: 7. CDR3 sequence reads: CASSVHAGGQYEQYF. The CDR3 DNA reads TGTGCCAGCAGCGTACATGCGGGAGGACAGTACGAGCAGTACTTC.

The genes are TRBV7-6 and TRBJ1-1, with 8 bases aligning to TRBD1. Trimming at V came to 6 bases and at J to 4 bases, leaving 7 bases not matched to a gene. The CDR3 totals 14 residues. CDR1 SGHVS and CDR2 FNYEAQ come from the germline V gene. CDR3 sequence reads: CASRFGQGVTEAFF. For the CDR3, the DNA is TGTGCCAGCAGATTCGGACAGGGTGTCACTGAAGCTTTCTTT.

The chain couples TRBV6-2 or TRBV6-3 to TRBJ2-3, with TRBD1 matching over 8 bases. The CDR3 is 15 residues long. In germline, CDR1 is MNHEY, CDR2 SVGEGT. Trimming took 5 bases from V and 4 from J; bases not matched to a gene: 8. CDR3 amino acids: CASSRRTGTPDTQYF. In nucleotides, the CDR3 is TGTGCCAGCAGTCGCCGGACAGGGACCCCAGATACGCAGTATTTT.

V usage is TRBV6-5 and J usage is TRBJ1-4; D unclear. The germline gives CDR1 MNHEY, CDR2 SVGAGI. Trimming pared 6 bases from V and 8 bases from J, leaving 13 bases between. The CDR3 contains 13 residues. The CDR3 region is CASRPGWEEKLFF. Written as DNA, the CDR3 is TGTGCCAGCAGGCCGGGATGGGAAGAAAAACTGTTTTTT.

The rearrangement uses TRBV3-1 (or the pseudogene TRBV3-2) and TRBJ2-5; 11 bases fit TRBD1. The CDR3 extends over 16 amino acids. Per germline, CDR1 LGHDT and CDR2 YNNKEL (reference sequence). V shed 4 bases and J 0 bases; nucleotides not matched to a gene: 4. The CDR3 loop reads CASSPRDRGYQETQYF. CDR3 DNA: TGTGCCAGCAGCCCCCGGGACAGGGGGTACCAAGAGACCCAGTACTTC.

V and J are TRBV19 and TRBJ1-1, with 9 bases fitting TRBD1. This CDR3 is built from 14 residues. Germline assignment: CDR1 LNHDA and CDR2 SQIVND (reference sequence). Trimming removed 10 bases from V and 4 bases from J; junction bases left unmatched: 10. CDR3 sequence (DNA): TGTGCCATCAAACGGACAGGGGAGAGCACTGAAGCTTTCTTT. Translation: CAIKRTGESTEAFF.

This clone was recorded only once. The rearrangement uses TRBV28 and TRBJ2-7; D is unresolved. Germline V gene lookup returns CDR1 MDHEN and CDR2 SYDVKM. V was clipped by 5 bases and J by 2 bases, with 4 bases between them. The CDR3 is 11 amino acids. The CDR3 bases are TGTGCCAGCAGTCTCGCCTACGAGCAGTACTTC. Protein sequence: CASSLAYEQYF. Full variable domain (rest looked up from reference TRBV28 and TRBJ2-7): DVKVTQSSRYLVKRTGEKVFLECVQDMDHENMFWYRQDPGLGLRLIYFSYDVKMKEKGDIPEGYSVSREKKERFSLILESASTNQTSMYLCASSLAYEQYFGPGTRLTVT.

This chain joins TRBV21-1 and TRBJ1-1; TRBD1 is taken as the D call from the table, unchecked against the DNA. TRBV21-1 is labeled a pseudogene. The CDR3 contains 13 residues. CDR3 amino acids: CASSKVDSGEAFF. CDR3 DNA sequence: TGTGCCAGCAGCAAAGTGGACAGTGGAGAAGCTTTCTTT.

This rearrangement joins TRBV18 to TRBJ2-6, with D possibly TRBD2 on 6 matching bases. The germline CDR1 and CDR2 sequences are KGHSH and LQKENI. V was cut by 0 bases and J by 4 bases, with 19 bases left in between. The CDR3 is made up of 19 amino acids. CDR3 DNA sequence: TGTGCCAGCTCACCACCGACGGGACTCCCAATCAGAGGGGCCAACGTCCTGACTTTC. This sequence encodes CASSPPTGLPIRGANVLTF.

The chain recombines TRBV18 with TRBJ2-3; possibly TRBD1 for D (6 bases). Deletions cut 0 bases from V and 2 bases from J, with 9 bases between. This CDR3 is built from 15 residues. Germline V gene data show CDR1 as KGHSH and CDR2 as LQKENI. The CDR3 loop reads CASSPPDRITDTQYF. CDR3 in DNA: TGTGCCAGCTCACCACCCGACAGGATCACAGATACGCAGTATTTT.

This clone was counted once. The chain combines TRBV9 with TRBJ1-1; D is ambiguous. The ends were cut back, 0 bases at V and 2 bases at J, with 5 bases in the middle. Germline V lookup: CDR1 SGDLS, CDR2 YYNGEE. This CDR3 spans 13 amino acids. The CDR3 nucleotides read TGTGCCAGCAGCGTAGATAGCAACACTGAAGCTTTCTTT. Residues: CASSVDSNTEAFF.

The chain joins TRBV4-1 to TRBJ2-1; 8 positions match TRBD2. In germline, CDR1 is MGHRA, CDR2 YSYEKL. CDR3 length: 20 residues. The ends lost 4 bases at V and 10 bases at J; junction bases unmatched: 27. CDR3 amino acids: CASSRGLVVSGTRRLWEQFF. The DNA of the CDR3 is TGCGCCAGCAGCCGGGGCTTGGTCGTATCGGGGACTAGGAGACTATGGGAGCAGTTCTTC.

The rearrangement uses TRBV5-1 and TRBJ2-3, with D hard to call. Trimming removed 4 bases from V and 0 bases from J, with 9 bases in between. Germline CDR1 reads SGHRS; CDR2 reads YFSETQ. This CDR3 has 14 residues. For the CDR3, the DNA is TGCGCCAGCAGCCCACTCTCGAGCACAGATACGCAGTATTTT. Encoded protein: CASSPLSSTDTQYF.

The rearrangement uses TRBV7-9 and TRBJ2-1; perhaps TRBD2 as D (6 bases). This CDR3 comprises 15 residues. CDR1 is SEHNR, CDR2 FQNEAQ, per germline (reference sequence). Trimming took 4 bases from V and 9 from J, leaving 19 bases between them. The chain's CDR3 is CASSSRVGRRFEQFF. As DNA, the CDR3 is TGTGCCAGCAGCTCACGGGTAGGGAGGCGGTTTGAGCAGTTCTTC.

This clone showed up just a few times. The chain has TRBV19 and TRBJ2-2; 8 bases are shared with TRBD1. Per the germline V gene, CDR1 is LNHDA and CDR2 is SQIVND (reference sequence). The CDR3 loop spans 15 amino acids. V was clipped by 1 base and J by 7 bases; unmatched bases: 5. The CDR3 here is CASSIATGGIGELFF. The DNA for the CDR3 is TGTGCCAGTAGTATAGCAACAGGGGGGATCGGGGAGCTGTTTTTT.

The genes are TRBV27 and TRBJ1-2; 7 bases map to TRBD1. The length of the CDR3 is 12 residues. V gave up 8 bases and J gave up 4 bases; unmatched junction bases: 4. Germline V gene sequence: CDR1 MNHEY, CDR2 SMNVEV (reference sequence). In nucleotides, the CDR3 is TGTGCCAGCGGACGGGACAGCTATGGCTACACCTTC. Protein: CASGRDSYGYTF.

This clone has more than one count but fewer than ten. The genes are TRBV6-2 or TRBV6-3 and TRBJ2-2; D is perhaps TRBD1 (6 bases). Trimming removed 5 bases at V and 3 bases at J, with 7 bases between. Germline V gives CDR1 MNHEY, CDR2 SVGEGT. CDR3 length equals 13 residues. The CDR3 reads CASSRTDTGELFF. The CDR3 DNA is TGTGCCAGCAGTCGGACAGACACCGGGGAGCTGTTTTTT.

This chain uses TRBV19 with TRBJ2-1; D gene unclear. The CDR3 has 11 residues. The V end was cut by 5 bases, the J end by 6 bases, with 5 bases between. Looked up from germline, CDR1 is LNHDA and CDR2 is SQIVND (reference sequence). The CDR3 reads CASSLRNEQFF. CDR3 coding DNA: TGTGCCAGTAGTCTACGCAATGAGCAGTTCTTC.